The T cell receptor beta chain under discussion was sequenced for a study of cytomegalovirus exposure and HLA in healthy donors. Germline CDR1 is SNHLY and CDR2 is FYNNEI. CDR3 length: 15 amino acids. Trimming cost V 1 base and J 4 bases; bases outside gene matches: 5. Vbeta (60) and Jbeta (13) primers were used in the PCR. Generated by immunoSEQ multiplex PCR, the TCRdb table keeps only in-frame clones and is missing some. The sample has about 150,000 clones; roughly 66% are singletons. The study, taken as a whole, reports: Most TCR sequences were uncommon, yet certain public TCRs appeared in many donors.

Healthy donors of bone marrow made up the group. Notes on this clone: Its specificity is not known.

The sequence was obtained from an older woman in good health and CMV-seronegative. The sample was PBMCs. The V call is TRBV2, the J call TRBJ1-1; 8 bases agree with TRBD1. The CDR3 loop is CASSEEAGGFTEAFF. In nucleotides, the CDR3 is TGTGCCAGCAGTGAAGAGGCAGGGGGCTTCACTGAAGCTTTCTTT.